The 24 T cell receptor beta chains reported below all come from one sample, sequenced in a study of blood T cell repertoires in COVID-19. Profiled with immunoSEQ multiplex PCR; TCRdb holds only in-frame clones, not every one. This sample has approximately 65,000 clones, with about four fifths found just once. Sequencing was performed on PBMCs or T cells enriched from blood (not recorded which). Receptors originate from a woman in her thirties or forties with acute COVID-19.

This clone was counted only a few times. The chain carries TRBV15 and TRBJ1-1; no clear D gene. The CDR3 contains 13 residues. CDR1 is LNHNV, CDR2 YYDKDF, per germline (reference sequence). Trimming took 4 bases from V and 1 from J, leaving 7 bases between them. CDR3: CATSIAGNTEAFF. In nucleotides, the CDR3 is TGTGCCACCAGCATCGCCGGGAACACTGAAGCTTTCTTT.

The chain uses TRBV3-1 (or the pseudogene TRBV3-2) and TRBJ2-5, with TRBD2 as a possible D gene (6 bases). Germline CDR1 LGHDT, CDR2 YNNKEL (reference sequence). V was clipped by 4 bases and J by 1 base, with 13 bases between them. The CDR3 loop spans 15 amino acids. This chain's CDR3 is CASSPARGPQETQYF. Here the CDR3 DNA reads TGTGCCAGCAGCCCTGCGCGGGGCCCCCAAGAGACCCAGTACTTC.

V gene TRBV28 combines with J gene TRBJ2-1; a weak D match, TRBD2 (6 bases). The CDR3 totals 18 residues. Germline V gene data show CDR1 as MDHEN and CDR2 as SYDVKM. With 3 bases removed from V and 4 bases from J, the gap between germline ends came to 22 bases. In DNA, the CDR3 is TGTGCCAGCAGTTTCGCGATCCGGGACTTACTAGTTTACAATGAGCAGTTCTTC. Protein product: CASSFAIRDLLVYNEQFF. Full variable domain (outside the CDR3, taken from reference TRBV28 and TRBJ2-1): DVKVTQSSRYLVKRTGEKVFLECVQDMDHENMFWYRQDPGLGLRLIYFSYDVKMKEKGDIPEGYSVSREKKERFSLILESASTNQTSMYLCASSFAIRDLLVYNEQFFGPGTRLTVL.

This clone was observed a handful of times. The chain employs TRBV5-1 and TRBJ1-1; tentative D call: TRBD1 (6 bases). CDR1 SGHRS and CDR2 YFSETQ come from the germline V gene. Trimming stripped 7 bases from V and 4 bases from J, with 20 bases between. The CDR3 has 15 amino acids. The CDR3 region is CASRSTIGGSTEAFF. CDR3 DNA sequence: TGCGCCAGCCGATCCACTATAGGGGGTAGCACTGAAGCTTTCTTT.

This clone was observed a few times. The V and J genes are TRBV4-1 and TRBJ1-6, with D maybe TRBD1 (5 bases). Trimming took 1 base from V and 7 from J, leaving 8 bases between them. The germline gives CDR1 MGHRA, CDR2 YSYEKL. The CDR3 runs 14 residues. CDR3 protein: CASSQGPGNSPLHF. The CDR3 region has the DNA TGCGCCAGCAGCCAAGGCCCAGGGAATTCACCCCTCCACTTT.

This rearrangement joins TRBV18 to TRBJ1-5, with D maybe TRBD1 (6 bases). Per germline, CDR1 KGHSH and CDR2 LQKENI. Trimming stripped 3 bases from V and 6 bases from J, with 15 bases between. The CDR3 contains 15 residues. The CDR3 reads CASSPATGTGQPQHF. The CDR3 bases are TGTGCCAGCTCACCTGCTACAGGGACGGGTCAGCCCCAGCATTTT.

This chain uses TRBV11-2 with TRBJ2-7, with 11 bases fitting TRBD2. V gave up 6 bases and J gave up 4 bases; unmatched junction bases: 8. This CDR3 region has 15 residues. CDR1 and CDR2 (germline): SGHAT, FQNNGV. The CDR3, as DNA: TGTGCCAGCAGGGCAACCGGGACTAGCGGTTACGAGCAGTACTTC. As protein: CASRATGTSGYEQYF.

The chain employs TRBV11-2 and TRBJ1-1, with D uncertain. The germline gives CDR1 SGHAT, CDR2 FQNNGV. The CDR3 is 13 residues long. V was clipped by 2 bases and J by 5 bases, with 9 bases between them. The CDR3 protein is CASSLFDKTEAFF. In DNA form, the CDR3 reads TGTGCCAGCAGCTTATTCGACAAGACTGAAGCTTTCTTT.

The CDR3: CASTPARGFTDTQYF. CDR3 in DNA: TGTGCCAGCACACCAGCCCGGGGATTCACAGATACGCAGTATTTT. This chain connects TRBV28 to TRBJ2-3; D is possibly TRBD2 (5 bases). Trimming took off 7 bases at V and 2 bases at J, with 16 bases between the two ends. Germline CDR1 MDHEN, CDR2 SYDVKM. The CDR3 extends over 15 amino acids.

The chain carries TRBV5-1 and TRBJ2-6; 7 bases map to TRBD1. The junction had 11 bases not matched to a gene; V was cut back by 4 bases and J by 1 base. Germline V lookup: CDR1 SGHRS, CDR2 YFSETQ. The CDR3 sequence is 18 residues long. This CDR3 is CASSLKTGQLSGANVLTF. CDR3 in DNA: TGCGCCAGCAGCCTAAAAACGGGACAGTTGTCTGGGGCCAACGTCCTGACTTTC.

V and J are TRBV19 and TRBJ2-1; 12 bases are a match to TRBD2. Germline V lookup: CDR1 LNHDA, CDR2 SQIVND (reference sequence). CDR3 length equals 16 residues. The V segment lost 5 bases and the J segment 8 bases; nucleotides outside the gene matches: 10. CDR3 DNA: TGTGCCAGTAGTGGGGCGACTAGCGGGGGATTATATGAGCAGTTCTTC. Protein sequence: CASSGATSGGLYEQFF.

Only a few counts were recorded for this clone. This rearrangement joins TRBV15 to TRBJ2-2, with 10 bases that match TRBD1. The ends lost 1 base at V and 5 bases at J; junction bases unmatched: 4. Germline V lookup: CDR1 LNHNV, CDR2 YYDKDF (reference sequence). CDR3 length equals 16 residues. As DNA, the CDR3 is TGTGCCACCAGCAGAGGGACAGGGGGTAATACCGGGGAGCTGTTTTTT. Translating it yields CATSRGTGGNTGELFF.

Only a few counts were recorded for this clone. The same CDR3 can be traced to other DNA sequences in this sample. The V and J genes are TRBV28 and TRBJ2-3, with 10 bases matching TRBD2. This CDR3 region has 16 residues. J was trimmed by 2 bases and V by 3 bases; bases with no gene match: 5. From germline, CDR1 is MDHEN and CDR2 SYDVKM. CDR3 loop: CASSLASGGSTDTQYF. The CDR3 bases are TGTGCCAGCAGTTTGGCTAGCGGGGGTTCCACAGATACGCAGTATTTT.

The chain carries TRBV7-2 and TRBJ2-3; D is perhaps TRBD2 (6 bases). In germline, CDR1 is SGHTA, CDR2 FQGNSA. This CDR3 has 17 amino acids. V lost 6 bases to trimming and J lost 0 bases, with 19 bases between them. The CDR3 DNA reads as TGTGCCAGCAGTCTCAGAACCGTAGCGGATAGCACAGATACGCAGTATTTT. Translating it yields CASSLRTVADSTDTQYF.

The rearrangement uses TRBV28 and TRBJ2-3, with 14 bases fitting TRBD2. V dropped 6 bases and J dropped 1; count of bases not matched to a gene: 3. Germline V gene sequence: CDR1 MDHEN, CDR2 SYDVKM. The CDR3 runs to 16 residues. CDR3 sequence reads: CASSKTSGRGTDTQYF. The CDR3 DNA reads as TGTGCCAGCAGCAAGACTAGCGGGAGGGGCACAGATACGCAGTATTTT.

The chain is built from TRBV15 and TRBJ2-5; maybe TRBD2 (7 bases). This CDR3 spans 16 amino acids. In germline, CDR1 is LNHNV, CDR2 YYDKDF (reference sequence). The V end lost 3 bases, the J end lost 4 bases, and 18 bases lay between the germline ends. For the CDR3, the DNA is TGTGCCACCAGCAGTGGAGGGGGGGGCGTAGCAGAGACCCAGTACTTC. The encoded protein is CATSSGGGGVAETQYF.

This clone appeared once. The chain joins TRBV10-3 to TRBJ1-5; D is perhaps TRBD1 (6 bases). Germline CDR1 ENHRY, CDR2 SYGVKD. The CDR3 extends over 20 amino acids. V dropped 0 bases and J dropped 0 bases, with 21 bases sitting between them. CDR3 sequence reads: CAISESGDGRGAYSNQPQHF. The DNA of the CDR3 is TGTGCCATCAGTGAGTCGGGCGACGGCAGGGGAGCCTATAGCAATCAGCCCCAGCATTTT.

The chain recombines TRBV18 with TRBJ1-5, with 9 bases lining up with TRBD1. After removal of 3 bases from V and 7 bases from J, the junction contained 4 bases not matched to a gene. Germline loops: CDR1 KGHSH, CDR2 LQKENI. CDR3 length: 14 residues. The DNA of the CDR3 is TGTGCCAGCTCACCTACAGGGGGCGGACAGCCCCAGCATTTT. Amino acid sequence: CASSPTGGGQPQHF.

This rearrangement joins TRBV5-4 to TRBJ1-2, with D perhaps matching TRBD1 (6 bases). Trimming cost V 4 bases and J 4 bases, with 17 bases left between them. The germline gives CDR1 SGHNT, CDR2 YYREEE (reference sequence). The CDR3 sequence is 15 residues long. The CDR3 DNA reads TGTGCCAGCAGCAACGCAGGGGAGACCTTCTATGGCTACACCTTC. Translation: CASSNAGETFYGYTF.

The rearrangement links TRBV27 to TRBJ1-5; D is uncertain. With 5 bases removed from V and 7 bases from J, the gap between germline ends came to 12 bases. This CDR3 has 13 amino acids. Germline loops: CDR1 MNHEY, CDR2 SMNVEV (reference sequence). The CDR3 loop reads CASSVGGAQPQHF. CDR3 nucleotides: TGTGCCAGCAGTGTGGGAGGTGCCCAGCCCCAGCATTTT.

The chain combines TRBV5-1 with TRBJ2-5; D is possibly TRBD1 (6 bases). V lost 4 bases and J lost 5, with 21 bases in between. Per germline, CDR1 SGHRS and CDR2 YFSETQ. This CDR3 comprises 16 residues. CDR3 sequence: CASSPGWQGSGETQYF. DNA for the CDR3: TGCGCCAGCAGCCCGGGGTGGCAGGGGTCGGGGGAGACCCAGTACTTC. The entire variable domain, with the rest obtained from reference TRBV5-1 and TRBJ2-5, is as follows: KAGVTQTPRYLIKTRGQQVTLSCSPISGHRSVSWYQQTPGQGLQFLFEYFSETQRNKGNFPGRFSGRQFSNSRSEMNVSTLELGDSALYLCASSPGWQGSGETQYFGPGTRLLVL.

CDR3 nucleotide sequence: TGTGCCAGCAGCCGGGACATAAATCAGCCCCAGCATTTT. Translating gives CASSRDINQPQHF. V usage is TRBV2 and J usage is TRBJ1-5, with TRBD1 as a possible D gene (6 bases). The CDR3 runs to 13 residues. V lost 6 bases, J lost 4 bases, and 10 bases lay in between. The V gene's germline CDR1 is SNHLY and CDR2 FYNNEI.

The rearrangement uses TRBV29-1 and TRBJ2-3; 10 positions match TRBD2. Germline CDR1 and CDR2: SQVTM and ANQGSEA. This CDR3 has 14 residues. Trimming removed 0 bases from V and 13 bases from J; junction bases left unmatched: 10. CDR3 DNA sequence: TGCAGCGTTGAAGACCTCGGGGCTAGCGGGAGCGAGTATTTT. This translates into CSVEDLGASGSEYF.

This chain connects TRBV20-1 to TRBJ1-3, with 7 bases lining up with TRBD1. Germline V gene data show CDR1 as DFQATT and CDR2 as SNEGSKA (reference sequence). There are 11 residues in the CDR3. Trimming took 6 bases from V and 8 from J; bases not matched to a gene: 4. CDR3 bases: TGCAGTGCCTCCAGGGGGGACACCATATATTTT. This sequence encodes CSASRGDTIYF.